This T cell receptor beta chain was captured in a study of cytomegalovirus exposure and HLA in healthy donors. On the study more broadly: Among roughly 190 million T cells, an earlier analysis found 117 million unique TCR beta sequences.

Use of 60 Vbeta and 13 Jbeta primers characterized the PCR. Original handling: Unique TCR beta chains numbered around 80 million in a later analysis, with around 10 million shared. Clones were sequenced by immunoSEQ multiplex PCR, and TCRdb holds only the in-frame ones, with some missing. The V and J calls and clone size are taken from that table; D and trimming were inferred from the DNA. The sample includes roughly 170,000 clones, 76% of them seen just once. Germline V gene lookup returns CDR1 MRHNA and CDR2 SNTAGT. Losses at the gene ends were 4 bases for V and 7 bases for J; bases not matched to a gene: 9. This CDR3 contains 15 residues. Healthy bone marrow donors made up the donor group.

Source material: PBMCs. The chain combines TRBV6-4 with TRBJ2-1, with 8 nucleotides matching TRBD2. The receptor was isolated from a female donor in good health and CMV-seronegative. Written as DNA, the CDR3 is TGTGCCAGCAGTGTGAGTGGCGGGAGGTCGAATGAGCAGTTCTTC. Its translation: CASSVSGGRSNEQFF.